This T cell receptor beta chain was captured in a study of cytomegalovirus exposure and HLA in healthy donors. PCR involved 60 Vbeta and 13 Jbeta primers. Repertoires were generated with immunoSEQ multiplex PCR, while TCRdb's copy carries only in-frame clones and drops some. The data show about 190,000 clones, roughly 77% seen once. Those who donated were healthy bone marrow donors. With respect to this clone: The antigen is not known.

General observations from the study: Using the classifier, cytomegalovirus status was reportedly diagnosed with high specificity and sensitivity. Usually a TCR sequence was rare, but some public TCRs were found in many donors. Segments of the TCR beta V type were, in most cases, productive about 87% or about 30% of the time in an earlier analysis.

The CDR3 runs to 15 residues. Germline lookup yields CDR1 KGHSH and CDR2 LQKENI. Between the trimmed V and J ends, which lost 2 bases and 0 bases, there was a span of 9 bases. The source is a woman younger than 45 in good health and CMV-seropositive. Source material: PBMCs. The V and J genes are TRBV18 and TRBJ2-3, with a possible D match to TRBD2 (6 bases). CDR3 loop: CASSPGSGSTDTQYF. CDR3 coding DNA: TGTGCCAGCTCACCAGGGAGCGGGAGCACAGATACGCAGTATTTT.